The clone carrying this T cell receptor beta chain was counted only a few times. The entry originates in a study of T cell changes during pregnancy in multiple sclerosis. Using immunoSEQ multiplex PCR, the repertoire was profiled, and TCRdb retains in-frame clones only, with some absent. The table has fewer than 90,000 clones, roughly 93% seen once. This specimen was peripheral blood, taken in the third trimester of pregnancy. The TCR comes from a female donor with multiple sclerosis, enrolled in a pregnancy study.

The DNA of the CDR3 is TGTGCCAGCAGTTCGGCGGGGCAGCCCCAGCATTTT. As protein: CASSSAGQPQHF. This chain uses TRBV28 with TRBJ1-5; D is unclear. The CDR3 spans 12 residues. Germline CDR1 MDHEN, CDR2 SYDVKM. The V end was cut by 4 bases, the J end by 7 bases, with 8 bases between. The entire variable domain, with the rest obtained from reference TRBV28 and TRBJ1-5, is as follows: DVKVTQSSRYLVKRTGEKVFLECVQDMDHENMFWYRQDPGLGLRLIYFSYDVKMKEKGDIPEGYSVSREKKERFSLILESASTNQTSMYLCASSSAGQPQHFGDGTRLSIL.